The 25 T cell receptor beta chains listed next were all sequenced from one sample in a study of radiotherapy plus CTLA-4 blockade in lung cancer. Libraries were prepared by immunoSEQ multiplex PCR; TCRdb keeps only in-frame clonotypes and omits some of them. Of about 48,000 clones listed, 75% to 90% are singletons. The source was peripheral blood, collected from a patient treated with radiotherapy plus ipilimumab. These receptors were collected from a human donor with non-small cell lung cancer that progressed on radiotherapy plus ipilimumab. Some clones in this sample may be carry-over from other donors' samples.

The chain combines TRBV2 with TRBJ1-2; D call uncertain. Trimming took 3 bases from V and 2 from J, leaving 7 bases between them. The CDR3 runs to 13 residues. Germline V gene data show CDR1 as SNHLY and CDR2 as FYNNEI. In DNA form, the CDR3 reads TGTGCCAGCAGTGATGAACAGAACTATGGCTACACCTTC. Translation: CASSDEQNYGYTF.

The V call is TRBV2, the J call TRBJ2-4, with a tentative D call TRBD1 (6 bases). Germline CDR1 and CDR2: SNHLY and FYNNEI. V lost 6 bases and J lost 4, with 19 bases in between. The CDR3 spans 16 residues. CDR3 sequence reads: CASRHTMETGKNIQYF. DNA for the CDR3: TGTGCCAGCAGACACACTATGGAGACAGGAAAAAACATTCAGTACTTC.

Comments on this clone: The junction differs from germline at one of its ends, possibly a read error. V is TRBV5-4 and J is TRBJ2-3; 10 nucleotides line up with TRBD1. The CDR3 spans 14 residues. Per germline, CDR1 SGHNT and CDR2 YYREEE (reference sequence). The CDR3 nucleotides are TGTGCCAGCAGCACCCGACAGGGGGCAGACACGCAGTATTTT. Protein sequence: CASSTRQGADTQYF.

This clone has a single count. The rearrangement uses TRBV27 and TRBJ2-1; 7 bases match TRBD1. With V trimmed by 7 bases and J by 10 bases, 7 bases remained unmatched. Germline V CDR1 and CDR2: MNHEY, SMNVEV (reference sequence). This CDR3 contains 12 residues. This CDR3 reads CASTKPGGEQFF. The CDR3 DNA reads as TGTGCCAGCACCAAACCAGGGGGAGAGCAGTTCTTC.

This chain connects TRBV25-1 to TRBJ2-7; TRBD1 matches at 8 bases. The length of the CDR3 is 13 residues. V shed 6 bases, J shed 4 bases, and the junction held 5 bases outside the gene matches. Germline V gives CDR1 MGHDK, CDR2 SYGVNS. In DNA form, the CDR3 reads TGTGCCAGCAGGGCAGACAGGGGTTACGAGCAGTACTTC. Translation gives CASRADRGYEQYF.

The chain is built from TRBV5-1 and TRBJ2-1; D not certain. The CDR3 is 12 residues long. Per germline, CDR1 SGHRS and CDR2 YFSETQ. V shed 0 bases and J shed 12 bases, with 10 bases lying between them. CDR3 bases: TGCGCCAGCAGCTTGGTCGATGGCTGGCAGTTCTTC. Its protein product is CASSLVDGWQFF.

V is TRBV27 and J is TRBJ1-1; 10 positions agree with TRBD1. The CDR3 sequence is 15 residues long. CDR1 is MNHEY and CDR2 is SMNVEV in the germline V gene (reference sequence). J was trimmed by 4 bases and V by 0 bases; bases with no gene match: 2. The CDR3 DNA follows: TGTGCCAGCAGTTTATCCGGGACAGGGGTCACTGAAGCTTTCTTT. This sequence encodes CASSLSGTGVTEAFF.

This clone was found once. The rearrangement uses TRBV30 and TRBJ2-3; D might be TRBD2 (6 bases). Germline CDR1 and CDR2: GTSNPN and SVGIG (reference sequence). The germline V and J ends were trimmed by 0 bases and 2 bases, with 12 bases remaining between them. The CDR3 totals 15 residues. CDR3 coding DNA: TGTGCCTGGAGTGTAGACGGGAGATCCACAGATACGCAGTATTTT. Residues: CAWSVDGRSTDTQYF.

This rearrangement joins TRBV7-9 to TRBJ1-1, with D unresolved. The CDR3 extends over 14 amino acids. The V gene lost 4 bases and the J gene lost 3 bases, with 12 bases spanning the gap. Looked up from germline, CDR1 is SEHNR and CDR2 is FQNEAQ (reference sequence). The CDR3, as DNA: TGTGCCAGCAGCTCCGGTATAGCTTACACTGAAGCTTTCTTT. It encodes CASSSGIAYTEAFF.

This chain joins TRBV27 and TRBJ2-1, with TRBD2 as a possible D gene (6 bases). The V end lost 5 bases, the J end lost 3 bases, and 17 bases lay between the germline ends. The CDR3 runs to 16 residues. Germline CDR1 and CDR2: MNHEY and SMNVEV (reference sequence). The CDR3 sequence: CASSPGLLFLYNEQFF. In nucleotides, the CDR3 is TGTGCCAGCAGTCCGGGACTCCTTTTCCTCTACAATGAGCAGTTCTTC.

This clone was seen just once. The genes are TRBV11-2 and TRBJ2-2; 11 positions agree with TRBD1. Germline V gene data show CDR1 as SGHAT and CDR2 as FQNNGV. Trimming took 6 bases from V and 5 from J; bases not matched to a gene: 2. The CDR3 loop spans 14 amino acids. Here the CDR3 DNA reads TGTGCCAGCAGGGACAGGGGGCGGACCGGGGAGCTGTTTTTT. Protein: CASRDRGRTGELFF.

The chain carries TRBV14 and TRBJ2-1; D may be TRBD1 (5 bases). There are 12 residues in the CDR3. V was pared by 4 bases and J by 6 bases, with 7 bases between. Germline CDR1 is SGHDN and CDR2 is FVKESK. CDR3 DNA sequence: TGTGCCAGCAGCCCAACAGGCAATGAGCAGTTCTTC. Its translation is CASSPTGNEQFF.

J is TRBJ2-1 and V is TRBV2; 9 bases agree with TRBD2. The J segment lost 5 bases and the V segment lost 5 bases, leaving 10 bases of the junction unmatched. In germline, CDR1 is SNHLY, CDR2 FYNNEI. The CDR3 is 16 amino acids. The CDR3 protein is CASSPFGASGDNEQFF. Written as DNA, the CDR3 is TGTGCCAGCAGTCCCTTTGGGGCTAGCGGGGACAATGAGCAGTTCTTC.

The CDR3 region has the DNA TGTGCCAGCAGAACCGGGACTAGCGGGAGTGGTACAGATACGCAGTATTTT. Amino acids: CASRTGTSGSGTDTQYF. This rearrangement joins TRBV7-9 to TRBJ2-3; 14 nucleotides align to TRBD2. The CDR3 has 17 amino acids. The trim removed 6 bases at V and 3 bases at J, leaving 8 bases unmatched. Germline V lookup: CDR1 SEHNR, CDR2 FQNEAQ (reference sequence).

The chain combines TRBV9 with TRBJ1-1; 11 nucleotides line up with TRBD1. CDR1 is SGDLS and CDR2 is YYNGEE in the germline V gene. Losses at the gene ends were 4 bases for V and 1 base for J; bases not matched to a gene: 6. The CDR3 sequence is 16 residues long. The CDR3 region is CASSPRDRGWNTEAFF. The CDR3 DNA is TGTGCCAGCAGCCCCCGGGACAGGGGGTGGAACACTGAAGCTTTCTTT. The full variable domain, completed using reference TRBV9 and TRBJ1-1, is DSGVTQTPKHLITATGQRVTLRCSPRSGDLSVYWYQQSLDQGLQFLIQYYNGEERAKGNILERFSAQQFPDLHSELNLSSLELGDSALYFCASSPRDRGWNTEAFFGQGTRLTVV.

The V and J genes are TRBV18 and TRBJ1-2, with TRBD1 as a possible D gene (6 bases). Germline V lookup: CDR1 KGHSH, CDR2 LQKENI. Trimming cost V 3 bases and J 4 bases, with 15 bases left between them. This CDR3 has 15 amino acids. CDR3 bases: TGTGCCAGCTCACCTGTCGGTGGACAGCTCTATGGCTACACCTTC. Translating gives CASSPVGGQLYGYTF.

The gene calls are TRBV6-1 and TRBJ1-6; possible D gene TRBD1, 5 bases. CDR3 length: 15 residues. The V gene lost 7 bases and the J gene lost 7 bases, with 17 bases spanning the gap. Germline V gene lookup returns CDR1 MNHNS and CDR2 SASEGT. The CDR3 is CASNLGGVSNSPLHF. CDR3 sequence (DNA): TGTGCCAGCAACCTCGGGGGGGTAAGCAATTCACCCCTCCACTTT.

Only a few counts were recorded for this clone. The V and J genes are TRBV9 and TRBJ2-1; 10 bases map to TRBD2. From germline, CDR1 is SGDLS and CDR2 YYNGEE. Losses at the gene ends were 0 bases for V and 7 bases for J; bases not matched to a gene: 7. The CDR3 extends over 16 amino acids. The CDR3 loop reads CASSVESGGAQNEQFF. CDR3 bases: TGTGCCAGCAGCGTAGAAAGCGGGGGGGCTCAGAATGAGCAGTTCTTC.

This clone was counted a single time. This chain links TRBV4-3 with TRBJ1-1; no reliable D call. The V gene lost 4 bases and the J gene lost 5 bases, with 14 bases spanning the gap. CDR1 and CDR2 from the germline V gene are LGHNA and YSLEER. There are 14 residues in the CDR3. CDR3 sequence (DNA): TGCGCCAGCAGCCCCGGGCGAGGGAGGACTGAAGCTTTCTTT. It is translated as CASSPGRGRTEAFF.

The V and J genes are TRBV2 and TRBJ1-5; D is uncertain. With 3 bases removed from V and 1 base from J, the gap between germline ends came to 7 bases. The CDR3 runs to 14 residues. CDR1 SNHLY and CDR2 FYNNEI come from the germline V gene. Here the CDR3 reads CASSEEASNQPQHF. The CDR3 DNA reads TGTGCCAGCAGTGAGGAGGCAAGCAATCAGCCCCAGCATTTT.

A word on this clone: Other nucleotide sequences from this sample produce the same CDR3. The chain employs TRBV7-2 and TRBJ2-1, with TRBD2 matching 9 bases. The trim removed 5 bases at V and 6 bases at J, leaving 8 bases unmatched. CDR3 size: 15 residues. Germline CDR1 reads SGHTA; CDR2 reads FQGNSA. This CDR3 is CASSLPGLAVNEQFF. Here the CDR3 DNA reads TGTGCCAGCAGCCTACCGGGACTAGCAGTCAATGAGCAGTTCTTC.

The V and J genes are TRBV7-9 and TRBJ2-7; D is unresolved. Per germline, CDR1 SEHNR and CDR2 FQNEAQ (reference sequence). V lost 3 bases, J lost 2 bases, and 8 bases lay in between. This CDR3 is 13 amino acids long. CDR3 in DNA: TGTGCCAGCAGCTTCGGCGGTACCTACGAGCAGTACTTC. The encoded protein is CASSFGGTYEQYF. The full variable domain, with the rest looked up from reference TRBV7-9 and TRBJ2-7, is DTGVSQNPRHKITKRGQNVTFRCDPISEHNRLYWYRQTLGQGPEFLTYFQNEAQLEKSRLLSDRFSAERPKGSFSTLEIQRTEQGDSAMYLCASSFGGTYEQYFGPGTRLTVT.

J is TRBJ2-7 and V is TRBV27, with 8 bases fitting TRBD2. The germline CDR1 and CDR2 sequences are MNHEY and SMNVEV (reference sequence). The CDR3 is 11 amino acids. The CDR3 reads CVTSGSYEQYF. CDR3 DNA: TGTGTTACTAGCGGCTCCTACGAGCAGTACTTC.

V usage is TRBV19 and J usage is TRBJ1-2; D may be TRBD1 (5 bases). This CDR3 region has 14 residues. The germline CDR1 and CDR2 sequences are LNHDA and SQIVND (reference sequence). The ends were cut back, 9 bases at V and 4 bases at J, with 18 bases in the middle. The CDR3, as DNA: TGTGCCAGCGCGACTCTGGGGGGACCCTATGGCTACACCTTC. Residues: CASATLGGPYGYTF.

The CDR3 region has the DNA TGTGCCAGCAGCCCGCGACAGGGGGGCCATGAGCAGTTCTTC. Translation: CASSPRQGGHEQFF. The chain carries TRBV9 and TRBJ2-1; 9 positions match TRBD1. The J segment lost 8 bases and the V segment lost 4 bases, leaving 7 bases of the junction unmatched. CDR3 length equals 14 residues. Germline V gene data show CDR1 as SGDLS and CDR2 as YYNGEE.